This T cell receptor (beta chain) was obtained from a study of OX40 agonist ivuxolimab in advanced cancers. At the level of the study: Ivuxolimab was delivered to patients intravenously every 2 weeks at doses spanning 0.01 to 10 mg/kg.

The germline CDR1 and CDR2 sequences are MNHNS and SASEGT. The CDR3 length is 15 residues. V shed 4 bases and J shed 0 bases, with 7 bases lying between them. Profiled with immunoSEQ multiplex PCR; TCRdb holds only in-frame clones, not every one. This table has about 80,000 clones, over 75% appearing once. The sample was CD4+ or CD8+ T cells sorted from blood, taken in a trial of the OX40 agonist ivuxolimab. The sequence was collected from an adult with an advanced solid tumor such as melanoma, head and neck, liver or kidney cancer. This chain links TRBV6-1 with TRBJ2-6; D is unclear. The CDR3 sequence: CASSGRPSGANVLTF. CDR3 DNA: TGTGCCAGCAGTGGTCGGCCCTCTGGGGCCAACGTCCTGACTTTC.